One and the same sample provided the 16 T cell receptor beta chains below, sequenced in a study of CD8+ T cells in alopecia areata. In each case, RNA was isolated and then reverse transcribed into cDNA as the sequencing template. Profiled with immunoSEQ multiplex PCR; TCRdb holds only in-frame clones, not every one. The repertoire includes a few hundred thousand clones, under 70% of them detected once, and 0.95% to 1.5% sits in the top ten. The treatment is: oral pan-JAK inhibitor, 5-10 mg twice daily. The sequencing used CD4+ T cells sorted from blood, collected at roughly week 45, from a patient treated with tofacitinib. These receptors were obtained from a human donor with alopecia areata.

This chain connects TRBV14 to TRBJ2-1, with 7 positions matching TRBD2. V lost 3 bases to trimming and J lost 3 bases; unmatched junction nucleotides: 5. Germline V CDR1 and CDR2: SGHDN, FVKESK. The CDR3 is made up of 15 amino acids. Here the CDR3 reads CASSHRDYFYNEQFF. In DNA, the CDR3 is TGTGCCAGCAGCCACAGGGACTACTTCTACAATGAGCAGTTCTTC.

V usage is TRBV2 and J usage is TRBJ1-6; D is uncertain. V lost 6 bases to trimming and J lost 5 bases, with 5 bases between them. CDR1 and CDR2 (germline): SNHLY, FYNNEI. This CDR3 has 12 amino acids. CDR3 region: CASRVDNSPLHF. CDR3 nucleotides: TGTGCCAGCAGAGTTGATAATTCACCCCTCCACTTT.

The J gene is TRBJ2-7, the V gene TRBV10-2; a possible D gene is TRBD1 (5 bases). V was shortened by 2 bases and J by 7 bases, with 12 bases between the two germline ends. CDR3 length: 13 amino acids. Germline values: CDR1 WSHSY, CDR2 SAAADI. CDR3 nucleotide sequence: TGCGCCAGCAGTGAGACTTTATCAGGGGAGCAGTACTTC. Translating it yields CASSETLSGEQYF.

This clone appeared a few times. The chain carries TRBV29-1 and TRBJ1-5, with TRBD1 matching 10 bases. This CDR3 is built from 13 residues. The V gene end was trimmed by 4 bases and the J gene end by 6 bases; junction bases not matched to a gene: 3. CDR1 and CDR2 (germline): SQVTM, ANQGSEA. The CDR3 coding sequence is TGCAGCGTTGCAGGACAGGGGGTTCAGCCCCAGCATTTT. Translation: CSVAGQGVQPQHF.

The CDR3 DNA sequence: TGCGCCAGCAGCCCGCAAGCGGGGTCCTCCACAGATACGCAGTATTTT. Translating gives CASSPQAGSSTDTQYF. The chain joins TRBV4-3 to TRBJ2-3; 7 nucleotides match TRBD2. J gave up 2 bases and V 4 bases, and 9 bases lay outside the gene matches. This CDR3 is 16 amino acids long. Germline CDR1 is LGHNA and CDR2 is YSLEER.

The rearrangement links TRBV29-1 to TRBJ2-3, with D perhaps being TRBD1 or TRBD2 (5 bases each). With 4 bases removed from V and 5 bases from J, the gap between germline ends came to 19 bases. The CDR3 has 15 amino acids. CDR1 and CDR2 (germline): SQVTM, ANQGSEA. CDR3 sequence (DNA): TGCAGCGTTGTCCCCGGGACCGCATGGGGAGATACGCAGTATTTT. Translated: CSVVPGTAWGDTQYF.

This rearrangement joins TRBV29-1 to TRBJ1-2; 9 bases match TRBD1. Germline V lookup: CDR1 SQVTM, CDR2 ANQGSEA. The CDR3 is 12 amino acids. V lost 4 bases and J lost 5; bases outside the gene matches: 2. This CDR3 is CSVAGQGYGYTF. In DNA form, the CDR3 reads TGCAGCGTTGCGGGACAGGGTTATGGCTACACCTTC.

The rearrangement links TRBV30 to TRBJ1-1; D is unresolved. Germline CDR1 reads GTSNPN; CDR2 reads SVGIG (reference sequence). This CDR3 spans 11 amino acids. The V end lost 4 bases, the J end lost 9 bases, and 12 bases lay between the germline ends. CDR3 sequence: CAWNKDGQAFF. In DNA, the CDR3 is TGTGCCTGGAACAAAGACGGACAAGCTTTCTTT.

The chain combines TRBV30 with TRBJ1-2; D might be TRBD1 (5 bases). The V gene lost 0 bases and the J gene lost 2 bases, with 13 bases spanning the gap. Germline-derived CDR1 and CDR2 are GTSNPN and SVGIG (reference sequence). The CDR3 extends over 15 amino acids. The CDR3 protein is CAWSVRSGTNYGYTF. The DNA of the CDR3 is TGTGCCTGGAGTGTACGATCAGGGACGAACTATGGCTACACCTTC.

The CDR3 region is CASRSPGQDTEAFF. The DNA of the CDR3 is TGTGCCAGTAGATCGCCGGGACAGGACACTGAAGCTTTCTTT. The chain has TRBV19 and TRBJ1-1; 8 nucleotides agree with TRBD1. Germline-derived CDR1 and CDR2 are LNHDA and SQIVND (reference sequence). The V gene end was trimmed by 6 bases and the J gene end by 3 bases; junction bases not matched to a gene: 6. CDR3 length: 14 amino acids.

The J gene is TRBJ1-1, the V gene TRBV5-1; TRBD1 matches 7 bases. Looked up from germline, CDR1 is SGHRS and CDR2 is YFSETQ. Unmatched junction bases numbered 18, after V lost 5 bases and J lost 5 bases. The CDR3 sequence is 17 residues long. Here the CDR3 reads CASRRRETQGMRTEAFF. CDR3 sequence (DNA): TGCGCCAGCAGGCGAAGGGAAACACAGGGGATGAGAACTGAAGCTTTCTTT.

The chain recombines TRBV30 with TRBJ1-1, with D maybe TRBD1 (5 bases). CDR3 length: 12 amino acids. Between the trimmed V and J ends, which lost 6 bases and 0 bases, there was a span of 8 bases. Germline CDR1 reads GTSNPN; CDR2 reads SVGIG (reference sequence). CDR3 amino acids: CACDRLNTEAFF. CDR3 bases: TGTGCCTGCGACAGATTGAACACTGAAGCTTTCTTT.

The J gene is TRBJ2-3, the V gene TRBV4-1; D perhaps matches TRBD2 (5 bases). Trimming left V 0 bases short and J 10 bases short, with 14 bases between. The CDR3 covers 14 residues. Germline CDR1 and CDR2: MGHRA and YSYEKL. The CDR3 here is CASSQETTGNAQYF. The CDR3, as DNA: TGCGCCAGCAGCCAAGAAACGACCGGGAATGCGCAGTATTTT.

The chain has TRBV11-2 and TRBJ1-6, with D tentatively TRBD1 (5 bases). Germline V gene data show CDR1 as SGHAT and CDR2 as FQNNGV. The CDR3 contains 17 residues. With 4 bases removed from V and 3 bases from J, the gap between germline ends came to 16 bases. CDR3 residues: CASSSPSTVGYNSPLHF. DNA of the CDR3: TGTGCCAGCAGCTCCCCTTCGACAGTGGGCTATAATTCACCCCTCCACTTT. Full variable domain (rest looked up from reference TRBV11-2 and TRBJ1-6): EAGVAQSPRYKIIEKRQSVAFWCNPISGHATLYWYQQILGQGPKLLIQFQNNGVVDDSQLPKDRFSAERLKGVDSTLKIQPAKLEDSAVYLCASSSPSTVGYNSPLHFGNGTRLTVT.

The gene calls are TRBV29-1 and TRBJ1-2; tentative D call: TRBD1 (5 bases). Trimming shortened V by 6 bases and J by 1 base, and 15 bases separated the two germline ends. Germline V CDR1 and CDR2: SQVTM, ANQGSEA. The CDR3 contains 14 residues. The CDR3 coding sequence is TGCAGCGTCGAGAGGTTGGGGGGTAACTATGGCTACACCTTC. Protein: CSVERLGGNYGYTF.

V and J are TRBV30 and TRBJ2-1; D gene ambiguous. Germline CDR1 and CDR2: GTSNPN and SVGIG (reference sequence). Trimming removed 0 bases from V and 9 bases from J, with 3 bases in between. The CDR3 contains 10 residues. CDR3 DNA: TGTGCCTGGAGTGTGCGTGAGCAGTTCTTC. This translates into CAWSVREQFF.